Each of the 22 T cell receptor beta chains below was sequenced from the same sample in a study of CD8+ T cells in alopecia areata. RNA was isolated and reverse transcribed to cDNA, the sequencing template. Only in-frame clones appear in the TCRdb table, and some are missing; sequencing was by immunoSEQ multiplex PCR. The sample consists of 200,000 to 250,000 clones, over 40% of them appearing once. As for treatment: oral pan-JAK inhibitor, 5-10 mg twice daily. The input for sequencing was CD4+ T cells sorted from blood, taken at approximately week 37, from a patient treated with tofacitinib. The receptors were gathered from a human donor with alopecia areata.

This clone was picked up a small number of times. The chain combines TRBV30 with TRBJ2-1, with 10 positions matching TRBD2. V was clipped by 5 bases and J by 4 bases; unmatched bases: 5. The CDR3 covers 14 residues. Per the germline V gene, CDR1 is GTSNPN and CDR2 is SVGIG (reference sequence). The CDR3, as DNA: TGTGCCTGGTCTAGCGGGAGAGGGTACAATGAGCAGTTCTTC. It yields the protein CAWSSGRGYNEQFF.

The J gene is TRBJ2-1, the V gene TRBV5-1; a weak D match, TRBD2 (5 bases). The CDR3 totals 14 residues. Per germline, CDR1 SGHRS and CDR2 YFSETQ. V was cut by 4 bases and J by 10 bases, with 18 bases left in between. The CDR3 region is CASSLDATRNEQFF. The CDR3 region has the DNA TGCGCCAGCAGCCTTGATGCTACTAGAAACGAGCAGTTCTTC.

The V gene is TRBV15, the J gene TRBJ1-2, with 8 bases aligning to TRBD1. V lost 1 base to trimming and J lost 8 bases; unmatched junction nucleotides: 12. The CDR3 is 16 amino acids. Looked up from germline, CDR1 is LNHNV and CDR2 is YYDKDF (reference sequence). CDR3 bases: TGTGCCACCAGCAGAGCCCTGGCAGGGGGCCAGTTGGGCTACACCTTC. This translates into CATSRALAGGQLGYTF. Together with reference TRBV15 and TRBJ1-2, the CDR3 gives the full variable domain: DAMVIQNPRYQVTQFGKPVTLSCSQTLNHNVMYWYQQKSSQAPKLLFHYYDKDFNNEADTPDNFQSRRPNTSFCFLDIRSPGLGDTAMYLCATSRALAGGQLGYTFGSGTRLTVV.

The chain carries TRBV5-1 and TRBJ2-7; D is perhaps TRBD1 or TRBD2 (5 bases each). CDR3 length: 13 residues. Per the germline V gene, CDR1 is SGHRS and CDR2 is YFSETQ. V was trimmed by 4 bases and J by 7 bases, leaving 15 bases between them. The CDR3 here is CASSRYQGGEQYF. CDR3 nucleotides: TGCGCCAGCAGCCGGTACCAGGGCGGGGAGCAGTACTTC.

The chain combines TRBV29-1 with TRBJ2-7, with 8 bases identical to TRBD1. V gave up 6 bases and J gave up 1 base; unmatched junction bases: 8. The CDR3 contains 14 residues. The germline CDR1 and CDR2 sequences are SQVTM and ANQGSEA. In nucleotides, the CDR3 is TGCAGCGTGATCCGGGACAGGCAATCCTACGAGCAGTACTTC. Its translation is CSVIRDRQSYEQYF.

There are a few counts of this clone. The chain carries TRBV29-1 and TRBJ1-3; D gene ambiguous. Germline V gene sequence: CDR1 SQVTM, CDR2 ANQGSEA. This CDR3 comprises 13 residues. The V end lost 4 bases, the J end lost 2 bases, and 9 bases lay between the germline ends. DNA of the CDR3: TGCAGCGTTGCAGAGAGGGCTGGAAACACCATATATTTT. Translated, it gives CSVAERAGNTIYF. The full variable domain, with the rest looked up from reference TRBV29-1 and TRBJ1-3, is SAVISQKPSRDICQRGTSLTIQCQVDSQVTMMFWYRQQPGQSLTLIATANQGSEATYESGFVIDKFPISRPNLTFSTLTVSNMSPEDSSIYLCSVAERAGNTIYFGEGSWLTVV.

The rearrangement joins TRBV7-6 to TRBJ2-3; D unresolved. Trimming cost V 2 bases and J 7 bases, with 10 bases left between them. The CDR3 has 13 amino acids. Germline V gives CDR1 SGHVS, CDR2 FNYEAQ. CDR3 loop: CASSLLAQNTQYF. As DNA, the CDR3 is TGTGCCAGCAGCTTACTGGCGCAGAATACGCAGTATTTT.

The CDR3 here is CASSLELAGNIQYF. As DNA, the CDR3 is TGCGCCAGCAGCTTGGAACTAGCGGGAAACATTCAGTACTTC. The rearrangement uses TRBV5-1 and TRBJ2-4; 9 nucleotides align to TRBD2. V was pared by 0 bases and J by 6 bases, with 1 base of the junction left unmatched. CDR1 and CDR2 from the germline V gene are SGHRS and YFSETQ. The CDR3 is 14 amino acids.

The J gene is TRBJ1-1, the V gene TRBV11-2; 7 bases are a match to TRBD1. The germline V gene has CDR1 SGHAT and CDR2 FQNNGV. Trimming at V came to 8 bases and at J to 0 bases, leaving 9 bases not matched to a gene. This CDR3 is built from 15 residues. The CDR3 loop is CASGTDWVLNTEAFF. DNA for the CDR3: TGTGCCAGCGGGACAGATTGGGTTTTGAACACTGAAGCTTTCTTT.

This clone was counted once. This chain links TRBV6-5 with TRBJ2-2; the match to TRBD2 covers 9 bases. The CDR3 is 14 residues long. CDR1 is MNHEY, CDR2 SVGAGI, per germline. V gave up 6 bases and J gave up 12 bases; unmatched junction bases: 11. The CDR3 DNA is TGTGCCAGCAGCCGAGGACTAGCGTCCCCCAAGCTGTTTTTT. It encodes CASSRGLASPKLFF.

This clone was seen a handful of times. The V and J genes are TRBV27 and TRBJ2-7; 9 bases fit TRBD1. With V trimmed by 0 bases and J by 6 bases, 3 bases remained unmatched. The CDR3 runs 14 residues. Germline CDR1 reads MNHEY; CDR2 reads SMNVEV (reference sequence). CDR3: CASSLSGTGREQYF. The CDR3 region has the DNA TGTGCCAGCAGTTTATCCGGGACAGGGCGCGAGCAGTACTTC.

This clone was counted at least ten times. This chain joins TRBV27 and TRBJ2-1; D is unclear. CDR3 length: 13 residues. V lost 6 bases and J 8 bases, leaving 14 bases between the germline ends. From germline, CDR1 is MNHEY and CDR2 SMNVEV (reference sequence). The CDR3 reads CASSPMSLYEQFF. The CDR3 DNA follows: TGTGCCAGCAGCCCCATGTCTCTCTATGAGCAGTTCTTC.

The chain combines TRBV2 with TRBJ2-7, with 7 bases aligning to TRBD2. V lost 4 bases, J lost 3 bases, and 12 bases stayed unmatched. Germline-derived CDR1 and CDR2 are SNHLY and FYNNEI. The CDR3 extends over 16 amino acids. CDR3 amino acids: CASSVEAGHSYYEQYF. CDR3 nucleotides: TGTGCCAGCAGTGTGGAAGCGGGGCACTCCTACTACGAGCAGTACTTC.

This clone appeared a single time. This chain joins TRBV5-1 and TRBJ2-7; D not certain. The CDR3 runs 15 residues. CDR1 and CDR2 from the germline V gene are SGHRS and YFSETQ. With 7 bases removed from V and 4 bases from J, the gap between germline ends came to 21 bases. CDR3 nucleotides: TGCGCCAGCGCCATCTCAGGCGTACACTCATACGAGCAGTACTTC. Residues: CASAISGVHSYEQYF. Drawing the rest from reference TRBV5-1 and TRBJ2-7, the complete variable domain is KAGVTQTPRYLIKTRGQQVTLSCSPISGHRSVSWYQQTPGQGLQFLFEYFSETQRNKGNFPGRFSGRQFSNSRSEMNVSTLELGDSALYLCASAISGVHSYEQYFGPGTRLTVT.

This clone has only a few counts. The rearrangement joins TRBV5-1 to TRBJ2-5; the D is unclear. V was cut by 4 bases and J by 4 bases, with 5 bases left in between. Germline CDR1 reads SGHRS; CDR2 reads YFSETQ. This CDR3 is built from 11 residues. The CDR3 coding sequence is TGCGCCAGCAGCGTCGGAGAGACCCAGTACTTC. This translates into CASSVGETQYF.

The V call is TRBV6-5, the J call TRBJ2-1; no clear D. Germline V lookup: CDR1 MNHEY, CDR2 SVGAGI. Trimming cost V 4 bases and J 2 bases, with 12 bases left between them. The CDR3 loop spans 15 amino acids. CDR3 sequence reads: CASSFSGETYNEQFF. The CDR3 DNA follows: TGTGCCAGCAGTTTTTCTGGAGAAACCTACAATGAGCAGTTCTTC.

This clone was observed a few times. The CDR3 reads CSVESFLTEAFF. In nucleotides, the CDR3 is TGCAGCGTTGAATCGTTCCTCACTGAAGCTTTCTTT. This chain connects TRBV29-1 to TRBJ1-1; D is unclear. Germline lookup yields CDR1 SQVTM and CDR2 ANQGSEA. V was cut by 2 bases and J by 4 bases, with 8 bases left in between. The CDR3 has 12 residues.

The CDR3 region is CASSGIGTSVNIQYF. The CDR3 region has the DNA TGTGCCAGCAGTGGGATCGGGACTAGCGTGAACATTCAGTACTTC. V is TRBV6-5 and J is TRBJ2-4; TRBD2 agrees at 10 bases. V was pared by 5 bases and J by 7 bases, with 8 bases of the junction left unmatched. Germline V CDR1 and CDR2: MNHEY, SVGAGI. The CDR3 loop spans 15 amino acids.

This clone has a handful of counts. The chain uses TRBV29-1 and TRBJ2-7, with D perhaps being TRBD1 or TRBD2 (5 bases each). CDR1 and CDR2 from the germline V gene are SQVTM and ANQGSEA. The CDR3 spans 13 residues. Trimming removed 6 bases at V and 0 bases at J, with 12 bases between. CDR3: CSVWDGYSYEQYF. The CDR3 DNA reads TGCAGCGTATGGGACGGGTACTCCTACGAGCAGTACTTC.

The chain uses TRBV9 and TRBJ1-1; possible D gene TRBD1, 6 bases. Germline-derived CDR1 and CDR2 are SGDLS and YYNGEE. There are 14 residues in the CDR3. Trimming removed 3 bases at V and 4 bases at J, with 13 bases between. The DNA for the CDR3 is TGTGCCAGCAGCGCCCAAATAGGGGGCACTGAAGCTTTCTTT. It codes for CASSAQIGGTEAFF.

This clone has more than one count but fewer than ten. The chain is built from TRBV2 and TRBJ1-2; D gene uncertain. V lost 2 bases and J lost 6, with 13 bases in between. The CDR3 covers 14 residues. Germline assignment: CDR1 SNHLY and CDR2 FYNNEI. The CDR3 DNA is TGTGCCAGCAGTGAACCGAGGAGCGAAAATGGCTACACCTTC. It translates to CASSEPRSENGYTF.

This clone appeared a few times. This rearrangement joins TRBV29-1 to TRBJ1-4; TRBD1 might be the D (5 bases). CDR1 SQVTM and CDR2 ANQGSEA come from the germline V gene. This CDR3 spans 12 amino acids. The V and J ends lost 7 bases and 8 bases respectively, with 14 bases between them. This chain's CDR3 is CSGQGQEEKLFF. CDR3 nucleotides: TGCAGCGGGCAGGGTCAGGAGGAAAAACTGTTTTTT.